The clone carrying this TCR beta chain was observed at least ten times. Its antigen is unidentified. In TCRdb, the 5' RACE reads were re-called with MiXCR into one record per CDR3 protein. The top ten hold roughly 4% of the sample, which has 30,000 to 40,000 distinct CDR3 sequences, 26% seen once. The trim removed 5 bases at V and 6 bases at J, leaving 4 bases unmatched. CDR3 length: 13 residues. The study, taken as a whole, reports: Tumor Treg TCRs overlapped most with tumor naive CD4+ cells.

Purified naive CD4+ T cells were depleted of CD25+ Tregs. This clonotype was sampled from a female donor with breast cancer. This chain links TRBV12-3 or TRBV12-4 with TRBJ2-3, with 8 nucleotides matching TRBD2. Sequenced input: naive CD4+ T cells sorted from a lymph node. As to subset: naive CD4+ T cells, CD4+CD45RA+CD25-. This chain's CDR3 is CASSTSSGDTQYF. In nucleotides, the CDR3 is TGTGCCAGCAGTACCTCTAGCGGGGATACGCAGTATTTT.